This T cell receptor (beta chain) was documented in a study of T-cell reconstitution after alpha-beta-depleted transplantation in children. Study findings and constraints: Two months or so post-transplant, alpha-beta T cells reportedly derived from several hundred expanded graft clones. Fresh T-cell production supplied most of the T-cell counts and diversity seen one year after transplant. Some patients showed high day-60 TCRbeta diversity, which derived from surviving recipient T cells and thymic progenitors.

TCRbeta library construction was performed incorporating unique molecular identifiers. TCRdb re-called the PCR reads with MiXCR, one entry per CDR3 protein. The sample yields 530,000 or so distinct CDR3 sequences, 27% seen once. This clonotype was seen more than once but under ten times. No antigen is known for it. The CDR3 has 16 amino acids. Per germline, CDR1 SGHRS and CDR2 YFSETQ. V was pared by 0 bases and J by 4 bases, with 17 bases between. This TCR was sampled from a boy under three years old with Wiskott-Aldrich syndrome, due to receive a stem cell transplant. The input for sequencing was PBMCs, taken before TCRalphabeta/CD19-depleted stem cell transplant. The chain links TRBV5-1 to TRBJ2-7, with a tentative D call TRBD2 (5 bases). CDR3 DNA: TGCGCCAGCAGCTTGGAGCCAGGCGGGTTTCGTTACGAGCAGTACTTC. This encodes CASSLEPGGFRYEQYF.